Described below is a single T cell receptor beta chain sequence and its context. Amplified TCR beta CDR3 regions derived from RNA transcripts. A first-round RT-PCR of the TCR CDR3 used the HTBI primer set. TCRdb used MiXCR to reprocess the multiplex PCR reads, holding one entry per CDR3 protein. Counted here are roughly 800,000 distinct CDR3 sequences, 35% to 45% occurring once; the ten biggest clones make up approximately 10%. This record belongs to a study of T cells in Graves' hyperthyroidism and ophthalmopathy. Study-wide context: Initial diagnosis, before any treatment, was when peripheral blood was collected.

Patients were excluded because of uncontrolled infection, other autoimmune disease, pregnancy or lactation. Sequencing input: blood. This TCR came from a man younger than 35 with Graves' hyperthyroidism.

The CDR3 loop is CASSQPGQGRNTIYF. Written as DNA, the CDR3 is TGCGCCAGCAGCCAACCCGGACAGGGCCGGAACACCATATATTTT. V and J are TRBV4-3 and TRBJ1-3; 8 bases are shared with TRBD1. After removal of 2 bases from V and 7 bases from J, the junction contained 7 bases not matched to a gene. Germline CDR1 reads LGHNA; CDR2 reads YSLEER. The length of the CDR3 is 15 residues.